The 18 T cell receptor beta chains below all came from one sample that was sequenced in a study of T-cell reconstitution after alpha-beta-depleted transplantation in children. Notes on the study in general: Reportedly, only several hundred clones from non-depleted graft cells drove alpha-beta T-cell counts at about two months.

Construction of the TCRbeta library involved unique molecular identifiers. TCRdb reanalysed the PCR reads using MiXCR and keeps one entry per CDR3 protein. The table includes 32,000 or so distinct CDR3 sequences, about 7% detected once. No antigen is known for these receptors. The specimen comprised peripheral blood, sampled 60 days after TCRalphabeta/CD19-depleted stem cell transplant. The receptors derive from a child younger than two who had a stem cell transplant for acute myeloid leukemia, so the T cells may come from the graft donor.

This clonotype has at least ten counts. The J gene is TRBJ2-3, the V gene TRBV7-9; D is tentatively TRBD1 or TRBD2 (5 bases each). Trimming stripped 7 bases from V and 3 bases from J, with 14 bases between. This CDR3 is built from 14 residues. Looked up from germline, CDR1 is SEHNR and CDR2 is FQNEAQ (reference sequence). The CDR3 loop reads CASTFGTVTDTQYF. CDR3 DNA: TGTGCCAGCACCTTTGGGACGGTGACAGATACGCAGTATTTT.

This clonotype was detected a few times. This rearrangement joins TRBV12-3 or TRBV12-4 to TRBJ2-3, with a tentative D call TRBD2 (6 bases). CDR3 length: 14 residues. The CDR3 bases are TGTACCCTCAGTTCTAGCGCACCCACAGATACGCAGTATTTT. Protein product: CTLSSSAPTDTQYF.

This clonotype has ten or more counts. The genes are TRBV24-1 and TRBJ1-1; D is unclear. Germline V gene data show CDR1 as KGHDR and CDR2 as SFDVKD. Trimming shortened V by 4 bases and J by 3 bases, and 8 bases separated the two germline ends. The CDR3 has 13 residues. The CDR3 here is CATSEEAHTEAFF. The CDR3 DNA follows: TGTGCCACCAGTGAGGAGGCCCACACTGAAGCTTTCTTT.

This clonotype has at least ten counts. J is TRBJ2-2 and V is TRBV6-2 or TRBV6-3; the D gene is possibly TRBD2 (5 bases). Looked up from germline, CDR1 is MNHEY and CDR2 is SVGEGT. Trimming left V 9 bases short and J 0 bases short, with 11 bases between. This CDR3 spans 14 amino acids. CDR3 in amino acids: CASLGLTNTGELFF. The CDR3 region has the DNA TGTGCCAGTCTCGGACTCACGAACACCGGGGAGCTGTTTTTT.

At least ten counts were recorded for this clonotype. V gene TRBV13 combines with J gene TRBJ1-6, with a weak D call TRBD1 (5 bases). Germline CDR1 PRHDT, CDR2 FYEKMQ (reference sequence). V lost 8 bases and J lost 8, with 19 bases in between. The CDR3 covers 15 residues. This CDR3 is CASLVTGVADSPLHF. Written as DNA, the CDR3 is TGTGCCAGCTTAGTCACGGGGGTGGCAGATTCACCCCTCCACTTT.

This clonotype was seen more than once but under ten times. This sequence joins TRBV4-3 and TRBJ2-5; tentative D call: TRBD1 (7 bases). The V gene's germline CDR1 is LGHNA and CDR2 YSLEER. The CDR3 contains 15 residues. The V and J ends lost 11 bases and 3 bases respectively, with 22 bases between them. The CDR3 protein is CASSRWQGGEETQYF. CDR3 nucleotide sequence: TGCGCCTCCAGCCGGTGGCAGGGGGGAGAAGAGACCCAGTACTTC.

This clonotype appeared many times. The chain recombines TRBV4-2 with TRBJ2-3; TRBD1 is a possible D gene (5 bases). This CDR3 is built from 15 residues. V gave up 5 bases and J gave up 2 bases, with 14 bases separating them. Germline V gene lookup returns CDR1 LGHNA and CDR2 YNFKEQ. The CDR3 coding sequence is TGTGCCAGCAGCGCCCCCTTCAGGGACACAGATACGCAGTATTTT. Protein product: CASSAPFRDTDTQYF.

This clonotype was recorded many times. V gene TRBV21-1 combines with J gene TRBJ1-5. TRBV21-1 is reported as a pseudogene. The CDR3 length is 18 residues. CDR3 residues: CASNGIGPCRNSNQPQHF. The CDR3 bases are TGTGCCAGCAATGGGATTGGGCCATGTCGAAATAGCAATCAGCCCCAGCATTTT.

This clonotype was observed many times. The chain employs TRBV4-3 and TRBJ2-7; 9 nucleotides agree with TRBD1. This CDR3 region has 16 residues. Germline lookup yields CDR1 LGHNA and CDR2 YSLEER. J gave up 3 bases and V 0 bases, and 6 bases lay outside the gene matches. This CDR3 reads CASSQDFRTGDYEQYF. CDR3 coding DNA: TGCGCCAGCAGCCAAGATTTTCGGACAGGGGACTACGAGCAGTACTTC.

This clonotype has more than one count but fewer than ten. The CDR3 region has the DNA TGTGCCAGCAGCCTGCCTTGGGAAGGGGGAATAGGAGGCTACACCTTC. It yields the protein CASSLPWEGGIGGYTF. V gene TRBV5-5 combines with J gene TRBJ1-2, with a possible D match to TRBD1 (6 bases). The V gene lost 4 bases and the J gene lost 8 bases, with 24 bases spanning the gap. The length of the CDR3 is 16 residues. Germline V gene lookup returns CDR1 SGHKS and CDR2 YYEKEE (reference sequence).

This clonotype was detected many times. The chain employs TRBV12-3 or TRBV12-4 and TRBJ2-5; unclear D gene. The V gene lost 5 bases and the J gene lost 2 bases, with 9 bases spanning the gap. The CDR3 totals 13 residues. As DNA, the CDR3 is TGTGCCAGCAGTCTCGACTCTCAAGAGACCCAGTACTTC. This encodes CASSLDSQETQYF.

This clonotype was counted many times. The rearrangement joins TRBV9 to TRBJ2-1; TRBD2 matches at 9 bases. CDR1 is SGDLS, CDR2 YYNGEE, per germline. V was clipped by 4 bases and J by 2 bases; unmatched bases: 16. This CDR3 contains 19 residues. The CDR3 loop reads CASSLLGAGGPKAYNEQFF. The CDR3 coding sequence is TGTGCCAGCAGCTTACTTGGGGCGGGAGGGCCTAAAGCCTACAATGAGCAGTTCTTC. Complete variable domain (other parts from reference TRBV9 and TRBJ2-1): DSGVTQTPKHLITATGQRVTLRCSPRSGDLSVYWYQQSLDQGLQFLIQYYNGEERAKGNILERFSAQQFPDLHSELNLSSLELGDSALYFCASSLLGAGGPKAYNEQFFGPGTRLTVL.

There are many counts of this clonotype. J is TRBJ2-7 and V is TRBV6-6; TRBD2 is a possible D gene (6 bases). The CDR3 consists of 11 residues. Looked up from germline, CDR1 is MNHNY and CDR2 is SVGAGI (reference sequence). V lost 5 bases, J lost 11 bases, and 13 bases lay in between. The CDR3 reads CASSPPGLKYF. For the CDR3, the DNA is TGTGCCAGCAGTCCTCCGGGACTGAAGTACTTC.

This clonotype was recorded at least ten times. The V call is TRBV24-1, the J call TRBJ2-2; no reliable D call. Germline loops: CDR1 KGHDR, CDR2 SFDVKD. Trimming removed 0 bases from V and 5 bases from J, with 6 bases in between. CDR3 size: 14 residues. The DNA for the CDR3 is TGTGCCACCAGTGATTTGGTCCGGACCGGGGAGCTGTTTTTT. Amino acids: CATSDLVRTGELFF.

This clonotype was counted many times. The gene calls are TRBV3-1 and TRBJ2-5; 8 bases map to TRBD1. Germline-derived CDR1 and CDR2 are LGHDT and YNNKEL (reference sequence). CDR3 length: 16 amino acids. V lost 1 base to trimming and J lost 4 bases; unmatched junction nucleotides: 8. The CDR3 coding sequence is TGTGCCAGCAGCCAAGGCGACAGGGGTTCTCGAGAGACCCAGTACTTC. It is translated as CASSQGDRGSRETQYF.

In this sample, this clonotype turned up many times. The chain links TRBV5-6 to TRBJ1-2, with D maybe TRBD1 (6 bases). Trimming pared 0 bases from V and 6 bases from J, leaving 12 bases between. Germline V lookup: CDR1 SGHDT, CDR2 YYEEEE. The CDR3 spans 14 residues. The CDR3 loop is CASSLGTELNGYTF. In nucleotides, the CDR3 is TGTGCCAGCAGCTTGGGGACAGAGCTAAATGGCTACACCTTC.

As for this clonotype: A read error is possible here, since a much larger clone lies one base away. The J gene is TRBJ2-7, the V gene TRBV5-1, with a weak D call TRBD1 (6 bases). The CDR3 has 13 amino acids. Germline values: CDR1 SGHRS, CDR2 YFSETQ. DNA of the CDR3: TGCGCCAGCAGCTTGCCAGGGGTCTACAAGCAGTACTTC. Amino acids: CASSLPGVYKQYF.

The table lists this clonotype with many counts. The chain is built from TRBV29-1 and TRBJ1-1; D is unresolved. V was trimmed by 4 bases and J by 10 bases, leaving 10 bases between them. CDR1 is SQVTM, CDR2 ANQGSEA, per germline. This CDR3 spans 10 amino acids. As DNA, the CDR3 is TGCAGCGTTGGAAGTGGCGGAGCTTTCTTT. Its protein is CSVGSGGAFF.